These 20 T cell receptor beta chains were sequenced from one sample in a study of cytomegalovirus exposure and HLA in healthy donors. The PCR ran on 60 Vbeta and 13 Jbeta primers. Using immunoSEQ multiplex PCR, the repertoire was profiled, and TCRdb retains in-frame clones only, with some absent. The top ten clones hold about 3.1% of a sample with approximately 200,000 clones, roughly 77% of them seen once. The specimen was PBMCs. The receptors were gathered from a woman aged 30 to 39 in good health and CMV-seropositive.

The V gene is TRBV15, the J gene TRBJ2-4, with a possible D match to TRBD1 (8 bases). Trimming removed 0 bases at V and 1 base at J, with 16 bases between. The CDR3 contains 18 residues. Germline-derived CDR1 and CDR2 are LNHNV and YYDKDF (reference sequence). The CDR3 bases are TGTGCCACCAGCAGAGATGAACAGGGGGGGTGGGCCAAAAACATTCAGTACTTC. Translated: CATSRDEQGGWAKNIQYF.

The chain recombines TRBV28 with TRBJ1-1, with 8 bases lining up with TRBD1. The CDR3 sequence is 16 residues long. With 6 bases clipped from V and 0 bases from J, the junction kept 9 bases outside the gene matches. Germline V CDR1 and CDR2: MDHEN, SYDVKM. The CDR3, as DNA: TGTGCCAGCAGGGTCAGGGGGCTTGGGATGAACACTGAAGCTTTCTTT. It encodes CASRVRGLGMNTEAFF.

CDR3 residues: CASSLARGGRPYEQYF. In nucleotides, the CDR3 is TGTGCCAGCAGCTTGGCCAGGGGCGGGAGGCCGTACGAGCAGTACTTC. The chain links TRBV5-6 to TRBJ2-7; 8 bases match TRBD2. The CDR3 loop spans 16 amino acids. With V trimmed by 0 bases and J by 4 bases, 9 bases remained unmatched. Germline lookup yields CDR1 SGHDT and CDR2 YYEEEE.

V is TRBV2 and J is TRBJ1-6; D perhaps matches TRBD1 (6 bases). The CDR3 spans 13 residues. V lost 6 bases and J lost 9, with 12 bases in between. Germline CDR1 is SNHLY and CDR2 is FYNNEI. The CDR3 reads CASRRTERSPLHF. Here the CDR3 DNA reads TGTGCCAGCAGGAGGACAGAACGTTCACCCCTCCACTTT.

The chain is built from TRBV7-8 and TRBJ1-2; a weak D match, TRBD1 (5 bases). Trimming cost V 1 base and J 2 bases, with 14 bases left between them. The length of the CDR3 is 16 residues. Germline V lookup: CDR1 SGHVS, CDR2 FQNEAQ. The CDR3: CASSLDAGGVNYGYTF. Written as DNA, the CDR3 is TGTGCCAGCAGCTTAGACGCCGGGGGGGTCAACTATGGCTACACCTTC.

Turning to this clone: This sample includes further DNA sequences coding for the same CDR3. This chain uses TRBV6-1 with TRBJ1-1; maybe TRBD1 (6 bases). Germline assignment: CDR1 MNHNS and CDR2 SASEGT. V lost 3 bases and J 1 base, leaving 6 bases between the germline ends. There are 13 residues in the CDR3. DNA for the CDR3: TGTGCCAGCAGTGAGGGGGCGAACACTGAAGCTTTCTTT. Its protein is CASSEGANTEAFF.

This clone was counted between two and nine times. Here the CDR3 reads CASSPGLQNTDTQYF. DNA for the CDR3: TGTGCCAGCAGCCCCGGACTTCAAAACACAGATACGCAGTATTTT. The chain carries TRBV7-9 and TRBJ2-3; a weak D match, TRBD2 (5 bases). The V and J ends lost 5 bases and 2 bases respectively, with 14 bases between them. Per the germline V gene, CDR1 is SEHNR and CDR2 is FQNEAQ (reference sequence). This CDR3 contains 15 residues.

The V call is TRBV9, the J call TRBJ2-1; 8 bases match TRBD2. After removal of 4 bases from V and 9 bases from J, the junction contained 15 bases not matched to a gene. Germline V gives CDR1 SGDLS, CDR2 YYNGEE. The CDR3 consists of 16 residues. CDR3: CASSPRTSWGVGEQFF. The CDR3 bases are TGTGCCAGCAGCCCCCGGACTAGCTGGGGAGTGGGTGAGCAGTTCTTC. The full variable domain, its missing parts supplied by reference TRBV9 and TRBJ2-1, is DSGVTQTPKHLITATGQRVTLRCSPRSGDLSVYWYQQSLDQGLQFLIQYYNGEERAKGNILERFSAQQFPDLHSELNLSSLELGDSALYFCASSPRTSWGVGEQFFGPGTRLTVL.

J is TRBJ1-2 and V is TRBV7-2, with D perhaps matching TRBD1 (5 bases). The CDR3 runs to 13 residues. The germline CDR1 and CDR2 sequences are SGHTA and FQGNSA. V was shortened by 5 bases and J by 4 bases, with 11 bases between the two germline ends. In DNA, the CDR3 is TGTGCCAGCAGCCCTGGCAGGGCCTATGGCTACACCTTC. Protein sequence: CASSPGRAYGYTF.

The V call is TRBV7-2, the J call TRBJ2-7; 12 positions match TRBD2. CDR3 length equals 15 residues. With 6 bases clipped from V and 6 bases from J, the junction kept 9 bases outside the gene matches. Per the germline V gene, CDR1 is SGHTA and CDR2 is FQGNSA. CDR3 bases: TGTGCCAGCAGGGACCTAGCGGGAGGGCCCGGCGAGCAGTACTTC. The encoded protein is CASRDLAGGPGEQYF.

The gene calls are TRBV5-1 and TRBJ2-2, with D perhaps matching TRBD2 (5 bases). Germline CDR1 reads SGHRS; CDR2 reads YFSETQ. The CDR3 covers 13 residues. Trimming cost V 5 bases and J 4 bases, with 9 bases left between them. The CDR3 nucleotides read TGCGCCAGCAGTCCGGGGTCCACCGGGGAGCTGTTTTTT. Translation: CASSPGSTGELFF. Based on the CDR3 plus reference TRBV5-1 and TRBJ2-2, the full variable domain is KAGVTQTPRYLIKTRGQQVTLSCSPISGHRSVSWYQQTPGQGLQFLFEYFSETQRNKGNFPGRFSGRQFSNSRSEMNVSTLELGDSALYLCASSPGSTGELFFGEGSRLTVL.

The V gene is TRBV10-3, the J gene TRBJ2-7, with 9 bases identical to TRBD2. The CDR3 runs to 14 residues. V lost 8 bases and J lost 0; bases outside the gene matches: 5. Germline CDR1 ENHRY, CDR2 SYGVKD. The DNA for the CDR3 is TGTGCCATCGGGGCTAGCGGGACCTCCTACGAGCAGTACTTC. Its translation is CAIGASGTSYEQYF.

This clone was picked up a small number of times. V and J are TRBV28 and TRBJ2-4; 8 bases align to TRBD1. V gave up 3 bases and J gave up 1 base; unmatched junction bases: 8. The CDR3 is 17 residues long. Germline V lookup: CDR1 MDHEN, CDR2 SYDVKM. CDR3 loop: CASSLSVQGAAKNIQYF. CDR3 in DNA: TGTGCCAGCAGTTTGTCCGTGCAGGGGGCGGCCAAAAACATTCAGTACTTC.

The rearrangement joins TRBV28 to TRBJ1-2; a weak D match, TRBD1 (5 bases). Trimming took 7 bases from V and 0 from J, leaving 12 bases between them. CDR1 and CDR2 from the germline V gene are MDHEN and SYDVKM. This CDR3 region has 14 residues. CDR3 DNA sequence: TGTGCCAGCACCCGACAGCTAACTAACTATGGCTACACCTTC. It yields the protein CASTRQLTNYGYTF.

For the CDR3, the DNA is TGCGCCAGCAGCCTCCCCCTCCCTACTAGCGGGAGGGCCGTAGAGACCCAGTACTTC. Residues: CASSLPLPTSGRAVETQYF. The chain employs TRBV5-1 and TRBJ2-5, with 13 bases that match TRBD2. J gave up 4 bases and V 4 bases, and 16 bases lay outside the gene matches. The CDR3 has 19 amino acids. Germline CDR1 and CDR2: SGHRS and YFSETQ.

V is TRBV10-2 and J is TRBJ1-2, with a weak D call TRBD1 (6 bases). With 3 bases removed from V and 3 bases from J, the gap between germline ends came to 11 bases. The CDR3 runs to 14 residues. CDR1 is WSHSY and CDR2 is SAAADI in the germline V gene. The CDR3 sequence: CASSDLAGDYGYTF. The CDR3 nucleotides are TGCGCCAGCAGTGATCTAGCAGGGGACTATGGCTACACCTTC.

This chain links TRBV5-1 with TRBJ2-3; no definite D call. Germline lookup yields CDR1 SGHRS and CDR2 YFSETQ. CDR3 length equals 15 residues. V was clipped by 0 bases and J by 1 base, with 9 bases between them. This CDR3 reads CASSLDGDRTDTQYF. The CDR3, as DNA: TGCGCCAGCAGCTTGGACGGAGACCGCACAGATACGCAGTATTTT.

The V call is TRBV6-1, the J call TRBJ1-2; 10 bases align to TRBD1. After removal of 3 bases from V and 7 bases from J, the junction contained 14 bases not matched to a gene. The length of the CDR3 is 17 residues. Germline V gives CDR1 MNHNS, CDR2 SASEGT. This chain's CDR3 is CASSDRDRGKGAGGYTF. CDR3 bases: TGTGCCAGCAGTGACCGGGACAGGGGTAAAGGGGCCGGTGGCTACACCTTC.

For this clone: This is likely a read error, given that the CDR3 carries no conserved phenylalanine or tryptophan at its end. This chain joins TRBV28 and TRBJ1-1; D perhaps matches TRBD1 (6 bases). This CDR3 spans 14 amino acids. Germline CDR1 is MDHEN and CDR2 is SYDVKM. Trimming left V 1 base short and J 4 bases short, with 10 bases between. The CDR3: CASSLSGGPTEAFS. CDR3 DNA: TGTGCCAGCAGTTTATCCGGGGGGCCCACTGAAGCTTTCTCT.

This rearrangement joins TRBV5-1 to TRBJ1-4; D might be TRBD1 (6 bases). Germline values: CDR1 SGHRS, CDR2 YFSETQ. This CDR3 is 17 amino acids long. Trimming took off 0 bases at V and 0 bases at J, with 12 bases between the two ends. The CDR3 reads CASSLGQGRATNEKLFF. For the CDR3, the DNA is TGCGCCAGCAGCTTGGGGCAGGGGCGAGCAACTAATGAAAAACTGTTTTTT.